A single TCR beta chain is shown here with its context. Its antigen is not known. This sample was taken from a study of cytomegalovirus exposure and HLA in healthy donors. Study-wide results and caveats: Three chains linked to CMV were shown in vitro to be specific for CMV antigens.

Germline V gene data show CDR1 as SGHAT and CDR2 as FQNNGV. V was pared by 7 bases and J by 7 bases, with 18 bases of the junction left unmatched. The CDR3 runs 16 residues. The method was immunoSEQ multiplex PCR; TCRdb's version includes in-frame clones alone and lacks a portion of them. The sample has approximately 81,000 clones; more than 85% are singletons. Sequencing was carried out using PBMCs. This TCR was recovered from a man between 18 and 29 years old in good health and CMV-seronegative. The V gene is TRBV11-2, the J gene TRBJ1-2, with 7 bases fitting TRBD1. CDR3 nucleotides: TGTGCCAGCACCGGACAGGCCCCCACCGGAGGTGGTGGCTACACCTTC. Protein product: CASTGQAPTGGGGYTF.